This T cell receptor (beta chain) was identified during a study of Ad26.COV2.S vaccination and SARS-CoV-2 variants. The treatment: approximately 18 received Ad26.COV2.S at low or high dose, single or two shots; about 5 received placebo; per-sample allocation not given. On day 63 after the first injection, vaccine and placebo recipients gave samples. The germline V gene encodes CDR1 SNHLY and CDR2 FYNNEI. V lost 6 bases, J lost 5 bases, and 20 bases lay in between. The CDR3 has 16 amino acids. Sequenced by immunoSEQ multiplex PCR; TCRdb stores in-frame clones only, minus some. Of 300,000 to 400,000 clones in the sample, about 88% were seen once.

The sample in question was peripheral blood, obtained in a trial of Ad26.COV2.S vaccine versus placebo. The chain couples TRBV2 to TRBJ1-5; perhaps TRBD1 as D (5 bases). This sequence was found in a person between 18 and 65 years old who received the Ad26.COV2.S COVID-19 vaccine or a placebo. The CDR3 loop reads CASRSRTGTLDQPQHF. CDR3 coding DNA: TGTGCCAGCAGATCCCGGACGGGGACTCTGGATCAGCCCCAGCATTTT.